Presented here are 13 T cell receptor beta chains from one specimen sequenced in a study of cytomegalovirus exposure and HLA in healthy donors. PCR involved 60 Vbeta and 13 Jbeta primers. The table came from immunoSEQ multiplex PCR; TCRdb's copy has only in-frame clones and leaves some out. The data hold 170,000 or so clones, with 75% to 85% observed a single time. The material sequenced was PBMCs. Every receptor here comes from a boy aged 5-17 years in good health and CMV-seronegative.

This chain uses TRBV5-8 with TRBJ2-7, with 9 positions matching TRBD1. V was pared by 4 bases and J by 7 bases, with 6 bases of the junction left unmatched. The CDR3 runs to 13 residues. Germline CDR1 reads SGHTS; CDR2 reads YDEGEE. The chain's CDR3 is CASSTQGAREQYF. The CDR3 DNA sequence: TGTGCCAGCAGCACACAGGGGGCGAGGGAGCAGTACTTC.

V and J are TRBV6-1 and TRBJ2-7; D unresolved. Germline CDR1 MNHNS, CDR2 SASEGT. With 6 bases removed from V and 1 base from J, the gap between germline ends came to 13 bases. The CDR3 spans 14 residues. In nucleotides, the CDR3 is TGTGCCAGCAGCGGAGTTTTCGGATCCTACGAGCAGTACTTC. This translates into CASSGVFGSYEQYF.

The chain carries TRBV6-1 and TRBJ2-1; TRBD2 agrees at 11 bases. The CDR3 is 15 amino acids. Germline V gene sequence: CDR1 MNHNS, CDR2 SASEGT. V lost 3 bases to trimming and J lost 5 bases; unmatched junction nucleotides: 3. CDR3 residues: CASSDPGLADNEQFF. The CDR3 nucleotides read TGTGCCAGCAGTGACCCGGGACTAGCGGACAATGAGCAGTTCTTC.

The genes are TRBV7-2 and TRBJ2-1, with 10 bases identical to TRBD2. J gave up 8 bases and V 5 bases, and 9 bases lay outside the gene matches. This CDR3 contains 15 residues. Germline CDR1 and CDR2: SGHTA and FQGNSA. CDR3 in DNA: TGTGCCAGCAGCGTAACTAGCGGGATCGCCTATGAGCAGTTCTTC. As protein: CASSVTSGIAYEQFF.

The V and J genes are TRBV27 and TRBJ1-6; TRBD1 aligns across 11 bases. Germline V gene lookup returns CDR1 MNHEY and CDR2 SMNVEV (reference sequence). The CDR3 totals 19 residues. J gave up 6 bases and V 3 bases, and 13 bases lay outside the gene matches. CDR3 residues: CASSLWGGQGAQSNSPLHF. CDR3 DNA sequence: TGTGCCAGCAGTTTGTGGGGAGGACAGGGGGCACAGAGTAATTCACCCCTCCACTTT.

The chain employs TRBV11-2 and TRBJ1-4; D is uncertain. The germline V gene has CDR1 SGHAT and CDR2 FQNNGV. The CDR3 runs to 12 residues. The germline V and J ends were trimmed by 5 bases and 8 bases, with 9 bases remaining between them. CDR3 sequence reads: CASSPLREKLFF. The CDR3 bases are TGTGCCAGCAGCCCGTTACGGGAAAAACTGTTTTTT.

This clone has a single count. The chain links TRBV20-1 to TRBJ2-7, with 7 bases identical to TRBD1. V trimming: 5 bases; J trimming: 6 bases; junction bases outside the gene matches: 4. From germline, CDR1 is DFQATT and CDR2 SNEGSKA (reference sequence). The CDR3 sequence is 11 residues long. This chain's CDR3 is CSAFTGAEQYF. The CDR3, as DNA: TGCAGTGCTTTTACAGGGGCCGAGCAGTACTTC.

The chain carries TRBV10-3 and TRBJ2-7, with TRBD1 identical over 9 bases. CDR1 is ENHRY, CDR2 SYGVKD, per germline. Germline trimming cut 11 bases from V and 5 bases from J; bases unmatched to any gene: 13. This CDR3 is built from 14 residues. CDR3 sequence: CAALEGQGSDEQYF. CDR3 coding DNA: TGTGCCGCGCTGGAGGGACAGGGATCGGACGAGCAGTACTTC.

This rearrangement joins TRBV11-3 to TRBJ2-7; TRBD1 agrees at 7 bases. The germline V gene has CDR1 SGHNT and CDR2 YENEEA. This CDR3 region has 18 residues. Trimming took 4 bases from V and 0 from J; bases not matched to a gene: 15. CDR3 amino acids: CASSSEPSWTGNSYEQYF. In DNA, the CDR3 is TGTGCCAGCAGCTCCGAACCTTCCTGGACAGGTAACTCCTACGAGCAGTACTTC. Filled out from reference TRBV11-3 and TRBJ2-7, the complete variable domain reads EAGVVQSPRYKIIEKKQPVAFWCNPISGHNTLYWYLQNLGQGPELLIRYENEEAVDDSQLPKDRFSAERLKGVDSTLKIQPAELGDSAVYLCASSSEPSWTGNSYEQYFGPGTRLTVT.

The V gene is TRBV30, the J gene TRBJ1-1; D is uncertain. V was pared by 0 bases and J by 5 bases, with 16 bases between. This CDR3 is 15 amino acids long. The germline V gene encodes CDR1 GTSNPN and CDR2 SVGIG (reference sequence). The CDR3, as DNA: TGTGCCTGGAGTGTCAACGGGGAGGGTGAGACTGAAGCTTTCTTT. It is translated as CAWSVNGEGETEAFF.

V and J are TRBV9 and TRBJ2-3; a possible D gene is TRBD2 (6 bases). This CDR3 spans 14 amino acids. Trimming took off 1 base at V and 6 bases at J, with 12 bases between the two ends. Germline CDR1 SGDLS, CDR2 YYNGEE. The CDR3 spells CASSVSGSRDTQYF. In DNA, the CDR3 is TGTGCCAGCAGCGTAAGCGGGTCTCGGGATACGCAGTATTTT.

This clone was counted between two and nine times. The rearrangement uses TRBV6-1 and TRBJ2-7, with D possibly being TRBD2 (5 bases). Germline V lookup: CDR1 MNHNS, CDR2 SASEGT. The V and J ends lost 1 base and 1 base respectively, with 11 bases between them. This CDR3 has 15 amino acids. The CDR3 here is CASSEEIGLSYEQYF. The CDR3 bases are TGTGCCAGCAGTGAAGAGATTGGACTTTCCTACGAGCAGTACTTC.

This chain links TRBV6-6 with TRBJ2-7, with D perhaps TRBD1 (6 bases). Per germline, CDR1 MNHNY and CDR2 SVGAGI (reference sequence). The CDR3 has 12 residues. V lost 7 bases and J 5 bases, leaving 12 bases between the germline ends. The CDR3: CASNDRFNEQYF. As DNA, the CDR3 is TGTGCCAGCAACGACAGGTTCAACGAGCAGTACTTC.